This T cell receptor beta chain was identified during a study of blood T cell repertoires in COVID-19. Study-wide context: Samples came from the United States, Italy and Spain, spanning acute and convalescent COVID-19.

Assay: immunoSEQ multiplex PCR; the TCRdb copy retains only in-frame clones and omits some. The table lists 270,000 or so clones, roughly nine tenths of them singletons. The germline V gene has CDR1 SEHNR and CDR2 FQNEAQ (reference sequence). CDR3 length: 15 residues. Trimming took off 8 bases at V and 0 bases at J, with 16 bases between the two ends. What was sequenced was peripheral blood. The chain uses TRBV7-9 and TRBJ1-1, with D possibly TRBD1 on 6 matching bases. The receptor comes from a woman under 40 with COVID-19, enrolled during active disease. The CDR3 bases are TGTGCCAGCCAGCAGATGGGGGCGATGAACACTGAAGCTTTCTTT. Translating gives CASQQMGAMNTEAFF.